This T cell receptor beta chain was captured by sequencing in a study of shared clonotypes between healthy human individuals. With 6 bases clipped from V and 5 bases from J, the junction kept 9 bases outside the gene matches. Germline CDR1 KGHSH, CDR2 LQKENI. The CDR3 is made up of 15 amino acids. Method: immunoSEQ multiplex PCR; TCRdb's copy keeps in-frame clones and lacks some. Found here are fewer than 650,000 clones, around 80% of them singletons; the top ten hold approximately 12%. J is TRBJ2-1 and V is TRBV18; TRBD2 agrees at 8 bases. The receptor comes from a woman in her forties in good health. Some clones in this sample may be carry-over from other donors' samples. Sequenced sample: PBMCs. The CDR3 protein is CASSPTSGYNNEQFF. DNA for the CDR3: TGTGCCAGCTCGCCTACTAGCGGCTACAACAATGAGCAGTTCTTC.